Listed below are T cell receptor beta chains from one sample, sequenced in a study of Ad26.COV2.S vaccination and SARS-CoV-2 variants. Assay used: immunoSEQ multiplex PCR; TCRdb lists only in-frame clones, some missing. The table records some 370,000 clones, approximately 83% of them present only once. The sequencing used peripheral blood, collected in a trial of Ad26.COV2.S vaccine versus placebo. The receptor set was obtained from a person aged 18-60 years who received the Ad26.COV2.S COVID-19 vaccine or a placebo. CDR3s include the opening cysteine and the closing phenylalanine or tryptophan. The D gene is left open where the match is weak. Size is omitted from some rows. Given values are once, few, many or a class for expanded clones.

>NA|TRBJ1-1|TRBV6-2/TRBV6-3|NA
TGTGCCAGCAGTTACTCGGAGGGGGACACTGAAGCTTTCTTT
CASSYSEGDTEAFF
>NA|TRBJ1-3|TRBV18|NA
TGTGCCAGCTCACCTGCTCCTGGAAACACCATATATTTT
CASSPAPGNTIYF
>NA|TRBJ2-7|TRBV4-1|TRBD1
TGCGCCAGCAGCCAAGCCGGGACAGGCAGCTCCTACGAGCAGTACTTC
CASSQAGTGSSYEQYF
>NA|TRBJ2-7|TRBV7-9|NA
TGTGCCAGCAGCTTTGGCGGGACGACCTACGAGCAGTACTTC
CASSFGGTTYEQYF
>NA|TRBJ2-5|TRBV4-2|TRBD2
TGTGCCAGCAGCCAAGGTGCATTCGGGGGGGCTGAGACCCAGTACTTC
CASSQGAFGGAETQYF
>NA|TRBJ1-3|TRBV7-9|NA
TGTGCCAGCAGCTCAGGGGTTGCTGGAAACACCATATATTTT
CASSSGVAGNTIYF
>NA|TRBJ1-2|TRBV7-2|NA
TGTGCCAGCGGAGACCCGGGACGGGAGTATGGCTACACCTTC
CASGDPGREYGYTF
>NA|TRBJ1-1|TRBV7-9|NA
TGTGCCAGCAGCAAGCGGGACGGCATGCACACTGAAGCTTTCTTT
CASSKRDGMHTEAFF
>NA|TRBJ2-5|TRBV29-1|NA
TGCAGCGCCAACTCGGGCCTGGAGACCCAGTACTTC
CSANSGLETQYF
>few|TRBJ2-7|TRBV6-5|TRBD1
TGTGCCAGCAGTTCCGGGACAGGGTACGAGCAGTACTTC
CASSSGTGYEQYF
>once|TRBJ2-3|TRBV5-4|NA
TGTGCCAGCAGCTTGAACCCCCAGGGAGGAGATACGCAGTATTTT
CASSLNPQGGDTQYF
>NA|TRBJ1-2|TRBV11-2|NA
TGTGCCAGCAGCTTAAGGGCGGACAGCCCTGACTTC
CASSLRADSPDF
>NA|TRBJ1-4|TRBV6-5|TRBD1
TGTGCCAGCAGTTACTCGGACAGGGGGACTGAAAAACTGTTTTTT
CASSYSDRGTEKLFF
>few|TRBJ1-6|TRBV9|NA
TGTGCCAGCAGCGTAGGTCCGGGGGACTCACCCCTCCACTTT
CASSVGPGDSPLHF
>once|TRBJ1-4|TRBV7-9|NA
TGTGCCAGCAGCCAATCCCGGCGGGGGGGCGCTGACGCTAATGAAAAACTGTTTTTT
CASSQSRRGGADANEKLFF
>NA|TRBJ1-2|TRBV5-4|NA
TGTGCCAGCAGCTTGGCGGCGAAGGGGGATGGCTACACCTTC
CASSLAAKGDGYTF
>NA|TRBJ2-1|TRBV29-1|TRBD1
TGCAGCGTTGACCCTGGGACAGCAAATGAGCAGTTCTTC
CSVDPGTANEQFF
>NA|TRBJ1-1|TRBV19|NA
TGTGCCAGTACCCCAGGGGCAGTCAACACTGAAGCTTTCTTT
CASTPGAVNTEAFF
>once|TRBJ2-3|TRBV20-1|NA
TGCAGTGCTAGTGGGGGCCACTCAGATACGCAGTATTTT
CSASGGHSDTQYF
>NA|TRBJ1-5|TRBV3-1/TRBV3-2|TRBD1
TGTGCCAGCAGCCTTTCGACAGGGGCCAATCAGCCCCAGCATTTT
CASSLSTGANQPQHF
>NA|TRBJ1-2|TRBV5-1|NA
TGCGCCAGCAGCCATGACAGTAACTATGGCTACACCTTC
CASSHDSNYGYTF
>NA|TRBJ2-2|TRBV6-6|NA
TGTGCCAGCAGTTACGGGCAGGGTGCCACCGGGGAGCTGTTTTTT
CASSYGQGATGELFF
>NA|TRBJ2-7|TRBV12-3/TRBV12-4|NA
TGTGCCAGCTCTGGGGTCGGGTACGAGCAGTACTTC
CASSGVGYEQYF
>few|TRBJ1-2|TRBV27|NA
TGTGCCAGCAGTTTCCAGGGGAGTACATATGGCTACACCTTC
CASSFQGSTYGYTF
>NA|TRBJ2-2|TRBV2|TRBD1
TGTGCCAGCAGTGAGGGGACAGGGTTAGACACCGGGGAGCTGTTTTTT
CASSEGTGLDTGELFF
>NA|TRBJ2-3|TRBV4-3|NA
TGCGCCAGCAGCCTGGAATTGAGGACAGATACGCAGTATTTT
CASSLELRTDTQYF
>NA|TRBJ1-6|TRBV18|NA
TGTGCCAGCTCACCGAGTATTTCACCCCTCCACTTT
CASSPSISPLHF
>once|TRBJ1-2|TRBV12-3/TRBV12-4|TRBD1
TGTGCCAGCGGGACAGGCTCTGATGGCTACACCTTC
CASGTGSDGYTF